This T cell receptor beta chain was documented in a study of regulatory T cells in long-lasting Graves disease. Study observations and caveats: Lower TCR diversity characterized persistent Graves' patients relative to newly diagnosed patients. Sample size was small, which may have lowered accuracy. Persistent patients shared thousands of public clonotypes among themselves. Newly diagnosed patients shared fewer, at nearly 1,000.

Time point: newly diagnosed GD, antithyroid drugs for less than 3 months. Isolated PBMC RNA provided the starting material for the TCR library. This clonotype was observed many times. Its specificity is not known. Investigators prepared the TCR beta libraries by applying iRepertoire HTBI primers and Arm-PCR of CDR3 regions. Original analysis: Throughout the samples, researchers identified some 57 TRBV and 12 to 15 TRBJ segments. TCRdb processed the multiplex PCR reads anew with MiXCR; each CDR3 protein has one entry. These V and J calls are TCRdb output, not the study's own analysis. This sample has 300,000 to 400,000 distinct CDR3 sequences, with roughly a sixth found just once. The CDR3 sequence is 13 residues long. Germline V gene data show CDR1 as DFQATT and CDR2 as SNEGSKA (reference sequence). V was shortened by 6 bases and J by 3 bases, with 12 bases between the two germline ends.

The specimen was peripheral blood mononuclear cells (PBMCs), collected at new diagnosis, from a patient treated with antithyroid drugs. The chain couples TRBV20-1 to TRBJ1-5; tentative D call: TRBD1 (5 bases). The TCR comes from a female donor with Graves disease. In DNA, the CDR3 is TGCAGTGCGCCGGGGCCGGACAATCAGCCCCAGCATTTT. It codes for CSAPGPDNQPQHF.